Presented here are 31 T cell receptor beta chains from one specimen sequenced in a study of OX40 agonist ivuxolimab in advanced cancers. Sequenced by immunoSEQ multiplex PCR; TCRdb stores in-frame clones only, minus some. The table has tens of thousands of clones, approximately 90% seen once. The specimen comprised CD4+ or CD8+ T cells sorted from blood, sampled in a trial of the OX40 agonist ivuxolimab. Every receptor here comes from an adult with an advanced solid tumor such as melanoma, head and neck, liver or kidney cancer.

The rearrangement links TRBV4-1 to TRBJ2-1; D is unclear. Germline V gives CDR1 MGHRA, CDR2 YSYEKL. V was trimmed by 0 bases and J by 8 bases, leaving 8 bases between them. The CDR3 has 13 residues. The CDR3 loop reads CASSQDWLDEQFF. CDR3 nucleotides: TGCGCCAGCAGCCAAGATTGGCTGGATGAGCAGTTCTTC.

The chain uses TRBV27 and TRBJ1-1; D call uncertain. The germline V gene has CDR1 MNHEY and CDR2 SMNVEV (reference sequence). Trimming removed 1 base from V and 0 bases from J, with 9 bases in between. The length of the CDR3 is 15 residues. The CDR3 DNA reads TGTGCCAGCAGTTTATTCCCAGGAATGAACACTGAAGCTTTCTTT. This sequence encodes CASSLFPGMNTEAFF.

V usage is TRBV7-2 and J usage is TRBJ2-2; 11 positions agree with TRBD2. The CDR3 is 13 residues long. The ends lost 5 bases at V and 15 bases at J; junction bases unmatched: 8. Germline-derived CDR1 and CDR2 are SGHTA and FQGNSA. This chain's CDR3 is CASSPGTSGLLFF. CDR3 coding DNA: TGTGCCAGCAGCCCAGGGACTAGCGGCCTCTTGTTTTTT. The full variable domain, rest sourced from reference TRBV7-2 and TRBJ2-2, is GAGVSQSPSNKVTEKGKDVELRCDPISGHTALYWYRQSLGQGLEFLIYFQGNSAPDKSGLPSDRFSAERTGGSVSTLTIQRTQQEDSAVYLCASSPGTSGLLFFGEGSRLTVL.

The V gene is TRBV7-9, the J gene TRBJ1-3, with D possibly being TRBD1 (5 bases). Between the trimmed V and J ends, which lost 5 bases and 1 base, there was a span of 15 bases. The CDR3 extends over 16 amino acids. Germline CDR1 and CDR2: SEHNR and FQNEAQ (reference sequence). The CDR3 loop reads CASSRVGGWSGNTIYF. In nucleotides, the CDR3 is TGTGCCAGCAGCCGCGTGGGGGGATGGTCTGGAAACACCATATATTTT.

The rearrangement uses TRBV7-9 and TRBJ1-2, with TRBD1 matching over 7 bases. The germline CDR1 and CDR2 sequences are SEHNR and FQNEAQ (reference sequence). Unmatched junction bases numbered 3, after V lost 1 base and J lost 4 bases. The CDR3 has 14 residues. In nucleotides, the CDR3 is TGTGCCAGCAGCTTAGAAGGGGGCAGCTATGGCTACACCTTC. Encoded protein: CASSLEGGSYGYTF.

DNA for the CDR3: TGCAGTGCTAGAGACCGACAGACGCAGTATTTT. Translating it yields CSARDRQTQYF. The chain is built from TRBV20-1 and TRBJ2-3; D is perhaps TRBD1 (5 bases). The ends were cut back, 0 bases at V and 9 bases at J, with 7 bases in the middle. This CDR3 is 11 amino acids long. Per the germline V gene, CDR1 is DFQATT and CDR2 is SNEGSKA (reference sequence).

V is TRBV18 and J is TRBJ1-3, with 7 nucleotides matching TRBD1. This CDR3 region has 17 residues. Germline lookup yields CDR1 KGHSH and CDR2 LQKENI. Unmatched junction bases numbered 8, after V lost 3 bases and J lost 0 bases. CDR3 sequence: CASSPSTGDSSGNTIYF. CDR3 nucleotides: TGTGCCAGCTCACCTTCCACAGGGGATAGCTCTGGAAACACCATATATTTT.

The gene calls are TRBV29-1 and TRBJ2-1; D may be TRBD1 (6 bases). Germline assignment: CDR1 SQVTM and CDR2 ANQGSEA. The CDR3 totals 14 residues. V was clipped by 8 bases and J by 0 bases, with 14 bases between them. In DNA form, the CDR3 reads TGCAGCTGTGCCCGGACAGACTCCTACAATGAGCAGTTCTTC. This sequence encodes CSCARTDSYNEQFF.

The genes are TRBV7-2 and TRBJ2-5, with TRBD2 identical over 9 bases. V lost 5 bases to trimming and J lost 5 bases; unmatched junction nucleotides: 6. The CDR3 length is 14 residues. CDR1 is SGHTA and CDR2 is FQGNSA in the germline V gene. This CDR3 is CASSPGLAKETQYF. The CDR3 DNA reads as TGTGCCAGCAGCCCCGGACTAGCGAAGGAGACCCAGTACTTC.

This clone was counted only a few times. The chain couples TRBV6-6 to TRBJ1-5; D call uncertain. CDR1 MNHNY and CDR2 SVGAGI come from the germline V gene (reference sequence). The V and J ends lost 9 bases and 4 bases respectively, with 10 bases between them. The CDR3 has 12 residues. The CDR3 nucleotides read TGTGCCAGTAGGGAGGTTAATCAGCCCCAGCATTTT. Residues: CASREVNQPQHF.

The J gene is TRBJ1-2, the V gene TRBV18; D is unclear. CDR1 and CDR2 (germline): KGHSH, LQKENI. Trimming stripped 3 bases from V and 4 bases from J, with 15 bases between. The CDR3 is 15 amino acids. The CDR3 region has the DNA TGTGCCAGCTCACCCCTCGGGCAGCGTGGCTATGGCTACACCTTC. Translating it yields CASSPLGQRGYGYTF.

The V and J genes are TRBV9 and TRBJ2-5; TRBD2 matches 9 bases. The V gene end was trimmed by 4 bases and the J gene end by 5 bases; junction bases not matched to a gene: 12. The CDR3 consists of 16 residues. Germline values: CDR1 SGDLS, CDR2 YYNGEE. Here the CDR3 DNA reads TGTGCCAGCAGCCCTCCCCGGACTAGCGTTGGTGAGACCCAGTACTTC. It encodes CASSPPRTSVGETQYF.

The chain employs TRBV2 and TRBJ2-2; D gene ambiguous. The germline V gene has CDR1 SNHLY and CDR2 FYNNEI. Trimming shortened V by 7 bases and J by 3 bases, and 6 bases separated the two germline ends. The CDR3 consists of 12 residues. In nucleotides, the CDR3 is TGTGCCAGCAAAATGGACACCGGGGAGCTGTTTTTT. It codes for CASKMDTGELFF.

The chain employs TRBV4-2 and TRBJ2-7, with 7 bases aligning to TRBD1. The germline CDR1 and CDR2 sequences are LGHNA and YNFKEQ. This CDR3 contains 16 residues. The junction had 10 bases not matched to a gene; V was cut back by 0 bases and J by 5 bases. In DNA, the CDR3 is TGTGCCAGCAGCCAAGATATTCGCAGGGGGATCAACGAGCAGTACTTC. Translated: CASSQDIRRGINEQYF.

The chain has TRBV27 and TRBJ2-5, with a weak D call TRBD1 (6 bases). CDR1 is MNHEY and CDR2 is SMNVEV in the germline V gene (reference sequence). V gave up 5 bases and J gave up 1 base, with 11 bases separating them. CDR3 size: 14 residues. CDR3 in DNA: TGTGCCAGCAGTCCAAGACAGGCCCAAGAGACCCAGTACTTC. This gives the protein CASSPRQAQETQYF.

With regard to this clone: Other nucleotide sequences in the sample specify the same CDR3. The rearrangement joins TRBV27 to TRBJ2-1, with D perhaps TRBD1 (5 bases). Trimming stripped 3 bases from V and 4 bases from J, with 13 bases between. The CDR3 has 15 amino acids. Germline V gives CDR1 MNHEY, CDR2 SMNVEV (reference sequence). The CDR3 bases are TGTGCCAGCAGTTTTAGGGCAGGGAATTACAATGAGCAGTTCTTC. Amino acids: CASSFRAGNYNEQFF.

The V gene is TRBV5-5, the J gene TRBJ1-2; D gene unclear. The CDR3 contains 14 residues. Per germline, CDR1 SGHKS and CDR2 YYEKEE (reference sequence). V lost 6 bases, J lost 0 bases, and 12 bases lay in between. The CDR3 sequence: CASKTLAANYGYTF. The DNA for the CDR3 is TGTGCCAGCAAAACGCTAGCAGCTAACTATGGCTACACCTTC.

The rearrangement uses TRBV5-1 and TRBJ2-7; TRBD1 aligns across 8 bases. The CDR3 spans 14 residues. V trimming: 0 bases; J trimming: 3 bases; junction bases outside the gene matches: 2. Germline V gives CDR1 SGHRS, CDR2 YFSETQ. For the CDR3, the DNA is TGCGCCAGCAGCTTGGGGGACAGGCACTACGAGCAGTACTTC. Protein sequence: CASSLGDRHYEQYF.

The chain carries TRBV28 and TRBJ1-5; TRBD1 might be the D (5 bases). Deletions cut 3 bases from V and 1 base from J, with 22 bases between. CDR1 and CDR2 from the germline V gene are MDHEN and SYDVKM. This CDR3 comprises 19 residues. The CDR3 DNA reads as TGTGCCAGCAGTTTCCGGCCAGGGATGGGGTTTGGAAGCAATCAGCCCCAGCATTTT. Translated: CASSFRPGMGFGSNQPQHF. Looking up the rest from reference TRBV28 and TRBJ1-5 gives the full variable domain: DVKVTQSSRYLVKRTGEKVFLECVQDMDHENMFWYRQDPGLGLRLIYFSYDVKMKEKGDIPEGYSVSREKKERFSLILESASTNQTSMYLCASSFRPGMGFGSNQPQHFGDGTRLSIL.

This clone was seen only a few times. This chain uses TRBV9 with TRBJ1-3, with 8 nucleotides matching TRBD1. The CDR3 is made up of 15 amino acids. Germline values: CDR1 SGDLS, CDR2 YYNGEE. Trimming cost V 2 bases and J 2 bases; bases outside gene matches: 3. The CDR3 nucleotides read TGTGCCAGCAGCGTTTCGACAGGGGCTGGAAACACCATATATTTT. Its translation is CASSVSTGAGNTIYF.

The CDR3 region is CASSLGPGRNQPQHF. The CDR3 nucleotides read TGTGCCAGCAGCTTGGGTCCAGGCCGCAATCAGCCCCAGCATTTT. This chain uses TRBV5-6 with TRBJ1-5; D call uncertain. Trimming stripped 0 bases from V and 2 bases from J, with 9 bases between. Looked up from germline, CDR1 is SGHDT and CDR2 is YYEEEE. The CDR3 is made up of 15 amino acids. Drawing the rest from reference TRBV5-6 and TRBJ1-5, the complete variable domain is DAGVTQSPTHLIKTRGQQVTLRCSPKSGHDTVSWYQQALGQGPQFIFQYYEEEERQRGNFPDRFSGHQFPNYSSELNVNALLLGDSALYLCASSLGPGRNQPQHFGDGTRLSIL.

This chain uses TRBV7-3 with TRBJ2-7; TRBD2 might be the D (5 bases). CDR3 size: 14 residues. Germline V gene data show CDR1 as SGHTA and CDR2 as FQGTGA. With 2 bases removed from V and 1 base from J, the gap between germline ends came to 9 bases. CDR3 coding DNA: TGTGCCAGCAGCTTACAAGGCGGGTCCTACGAGCAGTACTTC. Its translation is CASSLQGGSYEQYF.

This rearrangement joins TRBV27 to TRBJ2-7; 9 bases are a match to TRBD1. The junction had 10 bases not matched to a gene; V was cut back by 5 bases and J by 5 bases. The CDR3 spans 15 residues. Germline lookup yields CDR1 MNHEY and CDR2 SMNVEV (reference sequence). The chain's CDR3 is CASSPRGQGLNEQYF. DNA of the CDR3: TGTGCCAGCAGTCCTCGTGGACAGGGGTTGAACGAGCAGTACTTC.

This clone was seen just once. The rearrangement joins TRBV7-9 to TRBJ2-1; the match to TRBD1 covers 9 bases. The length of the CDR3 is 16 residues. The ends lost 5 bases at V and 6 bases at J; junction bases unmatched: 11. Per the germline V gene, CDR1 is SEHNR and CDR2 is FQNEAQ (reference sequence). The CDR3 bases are TGTGCCAGCAGCCAACGGGCCGGGACAGGGAGCAATGAGCAGTTCTTC. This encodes CASSQRAGTGSNEQFF.

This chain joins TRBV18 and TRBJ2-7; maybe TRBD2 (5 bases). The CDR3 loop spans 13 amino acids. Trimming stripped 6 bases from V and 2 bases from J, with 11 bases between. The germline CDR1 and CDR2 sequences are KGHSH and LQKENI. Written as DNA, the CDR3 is TGTGCCAGCTCGCTAGCCGTGGCCTACGAGCAGTACTTC. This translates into CASSLAVAYEQYF.

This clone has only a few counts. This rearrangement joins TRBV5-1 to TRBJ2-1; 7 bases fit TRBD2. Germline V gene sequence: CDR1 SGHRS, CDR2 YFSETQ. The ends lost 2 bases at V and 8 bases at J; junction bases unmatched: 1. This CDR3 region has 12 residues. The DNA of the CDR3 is TGCGCCAGCAGCTTCGCGGGGGATGAGCAGTTCTTC. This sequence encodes CASSFAGDEQFF.

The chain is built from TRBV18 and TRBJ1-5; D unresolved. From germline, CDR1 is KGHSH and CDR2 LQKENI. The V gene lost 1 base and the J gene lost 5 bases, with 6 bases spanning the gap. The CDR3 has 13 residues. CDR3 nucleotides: TGTGCCAGCTCACCACAGGGAGATCAGCCCCAGCATTTT. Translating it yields CASSPQGDQPQHF.

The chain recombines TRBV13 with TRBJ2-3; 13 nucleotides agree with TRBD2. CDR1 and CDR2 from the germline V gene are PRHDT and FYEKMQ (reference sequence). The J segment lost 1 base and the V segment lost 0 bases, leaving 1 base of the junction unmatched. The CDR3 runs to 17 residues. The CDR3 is CASSLGLAGGGTDTQYF. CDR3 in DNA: TGTGCCAGCAGCTTAGGACTAGCGGGAGGGGGCACAGATACGCAGTATTTT. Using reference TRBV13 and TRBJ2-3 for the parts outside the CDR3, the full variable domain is AAGVIQSPRHLIKEKRETATLKCYPIPRHDTVYWYQQGPGQDPQFLISFYEKMQSDKGSIPDRFSAQQFSDYHSELNMSSLELGDSALYFCASSLGLAGGGTDTQYFGPGTRLTVL.

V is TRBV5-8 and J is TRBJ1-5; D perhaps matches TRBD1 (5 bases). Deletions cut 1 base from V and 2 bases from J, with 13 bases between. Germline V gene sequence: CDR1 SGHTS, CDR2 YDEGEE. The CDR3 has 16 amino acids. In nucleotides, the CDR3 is TGTGCCAGCAGCTTGAGGCAGGGCATAGGCAATCAGCCCCAGCATTTT. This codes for CASSLRQGIGNQPQHF.

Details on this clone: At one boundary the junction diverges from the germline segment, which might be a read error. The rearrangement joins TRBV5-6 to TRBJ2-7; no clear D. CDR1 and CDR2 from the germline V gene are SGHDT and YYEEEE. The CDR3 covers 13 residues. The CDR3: CASSQVPGYEQYF. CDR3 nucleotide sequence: TGCGCCAGCAGCCAAGTCCCCGGCTACGAGCAGTACTTC.

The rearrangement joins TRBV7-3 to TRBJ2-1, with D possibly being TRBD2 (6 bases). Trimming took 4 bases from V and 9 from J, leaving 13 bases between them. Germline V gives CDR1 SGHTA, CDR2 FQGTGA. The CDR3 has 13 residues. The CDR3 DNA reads TGTGCCAGCAGCTCAACCTCTAGCGCTGAGCAGTTCTTC. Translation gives CASSSTSSAEQFF.